This T cell receptor (beta chain) was sequenced in a study of T cell clones after liver transplantation. Germline V CDR1 and CDR2: SGHAT, FQNNGV. This CDR3 has 15 residues. V lost 6 bases to trimming and J lost 0 bases, with 12 bases between them. Generated by immunoSEQ multiplex PCR, the TCRdb table keeps only in-frame clones and is missing some. The profile shows around 100,000 clones, roughly 80% of them singletons. This specimen consisted of CD4+ T cells from blood, obtained around 4 years after liver transplant. The clonotype was recovered from a human patient who received a liver transplant. Some T cells may be transferred from the graft donor. J is TRBJ2-1 and V is TRBV11-2, with unresolved D. The DNA of the CDR3 is TGTGCCAGCAGGCATGCGGTTTACTCCTACAATGAGCAGTTCTTC. Translated, it gives CASRHAVYSYNEQFF.